This T cell receptor beta chain was obtained from a study of blood T cell repertoires in COVID-19. Study context: Sources were T cells, B-cell-depleted T cells, or PBMCs; the material itself was cDNA or gDNA.

Here immunoSEQ multiplex PCR was the method, and the copy in TCRdb shows in-frame clones only, minus some. The table records some 200,000 clones, over 80% of them present only once. This CDR3 is 14 amino acids long. Germline CDR1 reads MDHEN; CDR2 reads SYDVKM. Trimming left V 4 bases short and J 8 bases short, with 14 bases between. This clone appeared many times. The specimen was peripheral blood. This sequence joins TRBV28 and TRBJ1-4; tentative D call: TRBD1 (6 bases). The TCR originated in a woman in her 30s with COVID-19, enrolled during active disease. CDR3: CASSSAAGVEKLFF. In nucleotides, the CDR3 is TGTGCCAGCAGTTCAGCGGCAGGGGTGGAAAAACTGTTTTTT.